This record covers a single T cell receptor beta chain. The antigen remains undetermined. The germline V and J ends were trimmed by 2 bases and 7 bases, with 5 bases remaining between them. CDR1 and CDR2 (germline): MNHEY, SVGAGI. This CDR3 spans 12 amino acids. This entry belongs to a study of T cell repertoires in cytomegalovirus infection. Whole-study context: The study used recently identified HLA-C-restricted and well-studied HLA-B-restricted CMV epitopes. Indications of both CMV infection and matching HLA type were provided by public TCR beta signatures. Study-wide findings and caveats: Using cumulative public TCR beta family frequency, the authors identified those who carried CMV together with the relevant HLA. CMV-specific TCR beta clonotypes restricted by HLA-C dominated the ex vivo response.

From the reads, TCRdb called clonotypes with MiXCR, one entry per CDR3 protein. The sample records 800,000 to 950,000 distinct CDR3 sequences, 30% to 35% being singletons. This TCR was sampled from a human donor in good health (CMV status not recorded). Some clones in this sample may be carry-over from other donors' samples. The rearrangement links TRBV6-5 to TRBJ2-2; D call uncertain. Material: cultured CD8+ T cells from PBMCs, obtained from culture after CMV antigen stimulation. The CDR3 reads CASSYADGELFF. Here the CDR3 DNA reads TGTGCCAGCAGTTACGCTGACGGGGAGCTGTTTTTT.